Below are 14 T cell receptor beta chains sequenced from a single sample in a study of response to subunit inactivated influenza vaccine. MiXCR, applied by TCRdb to the RT-PCR reads, yields one record per CDR3 protein. The repertoire holds under 500,000 distinct CDR3 sequences, with 9.5% to 13% as singletons. The specimen was PBMCs from blood, collected 45 days after vaccination. The receptor source for this set is a man aged 50-59 years who received an inactivated influenza vaccine.

This sequence joins TRBV6-2 or TRBV6-3 and TRBJ2-1, with 10 bases aligning to TRBD2. V trimming: 4 bases; J trimming: 9 bases; junction bases outside the gene matches: 6. The CDR3 loop spans 14 amino acids. The V gene's germline CDR1 is MNHEY and CDR2 SVGEGT. The CDR3 sequence: CASSFLAGVGEQFF. The CDR3 DNA reads as TGTGCCAGCAGTTTCCTAGCGGGAGTCGGTGAGCAGTTCTTC.

The gene calls are TRBV10-3 and TRBJ2-1; TRBD2 aligns across 7 bases. Trimming removed 0 bases from V and 4 bases from J; junction bases left unmatched: 9. The CDR3 is 17 residues long. Germline CDR1 and CDR2: ENHRY and SYGVKD. The CDR3 region has the DNA TGTGCCATCAGTGAGTCGGCCGGGGGGTATTTTTACAATGAGCAGTTCTTC. Amino acid sequence: CAISESAGGYFYNEQFF.

In nucleotides, the CDR3 is TGTGCCATCAGTGAGTACGGGGAGCAGTACTTC. Protein sequence: CAISEYGEQYF. V and J are TRBV10-3 and TRBJ2-7, with D hard to call. Trimming shortened V by 1 base and J by 7 bases, and 5 bases separated the two germline ends. The CDR3 covers 11 residues. Per germline, CDR1 ENHRY and CDR2 SYGVKD.

This clonotype was seen repeatedly, ten times or more. The chain couples TRBV7-9 to TRBJ2-1; D possibly corresponds to TRBD2 (5 bases). CDR1 is SEHNR and CDR2 is FQNEAQ in the germline V gene (reference sequence). V lost 3 bases to trimming and J lost 7 bases, with 10 bases between them. The CDR3 covers 13 residues. The CDR3, as DNA: TGTGCCAGCAGCTTGGACCGAGGGAATGAGCAGTTCTTC. This encodes CASSLDRGNEQFF. Supplemented by reference TRBV7-9 and TRBJ2-1, the full variable domain reads DTGVSQNPRHKITKRGQNVTFRCDPISEHNRLYWYRQTLGQGPEFLTYFQNEAQLEKSRLLSDRFSAERPKGSFSTLEIQRTEQGDSAMYLCASSLDRGNEQFFGPGTRLTVL.

V usage is TRBV5-1 and J usage is TRBJ2-3; 13 bases agree with TRBD2. The germline V gene encodes CDR1 SGHRS and CDR2 YFSETQ. V lost 2 bases, J lost 5 bases, and 11 bases stayed unmatched. The CDR3 is 18 amino acids. The CDR3 DNA follows: TGCGCCAGCAGCTTAACTAGCGGGGGGGCCAGGGTGAGAGATACGCAGTATTTT. Residues: CASSLTSGGARVRDTQYF.

This clonotype was counted many times. The chain links TRBV7-2 to TRBJ2-1; D is possibly TRBD2 (7 bases). The CDR3 contains 15 residues. V lost 1 base and J lost 5, with 12 bases in between. Germline CDR1 reads SGHTA; CDR2 reads FQGNSA. DNA for the CDR3: TGTGCCAGCAGCTTAGTGGGGGGGCAGAACAATGAGCAGTTCTTC. Amino acid sequence: CASSLVGGQNNEQFF.

This sequence joins TRBV7-2 and TRBJ2-5, with D perhaps matching TRBD2 (5 bases). V was shortened by 4 bases and J by 3 bases, with 9 bases between the two germline ends. The CDR3 is 13 amino acids. Per the germline V gene, CDR1 is SGHTA and CDR2 is FQGNSA. CDR3 nucleotide sequence: TGTGCCAGCAGCTCTACTAGGGAAGAGACCCAGTACTTC. Amino acids: CASSSTREETQYF.

In this sample, this clonotype turned up many times. The gene calls are TRBV20-1 and TRBJ2-1; 7 nucleotides match TRBD2. In germline, CDR1 is DFQATT, CDR2 SNEGSKA (reference sequence). The trim removed 6 bases at V and 6 bases at J, leaving 14 bases unmatched. The CDR3 is 15 amino acids. Written as DNA, the CDR3 is TGCAGTGCGCAAGCAAGGCGGGAGCTCCTCAATGAGCAGTTCTTC. It yields the protein CSAQARRELLNEQFF.

This clonotype has more than one count but fewer than ten. V and J are TRBV7-2 and TRBJ1-1; D is ambiguous. Trimming pared 2 bases from V and 0 bases from J, leaving 7 bases between. CDR3 length equals 14 residues. Germline assignment: CDR1 SGHTA and CDR2 FQGNSA. CDR3 DNA: TGTGCCAGCAGCTTAAATTCAGTGAACACTGAAGCTTTCTTT. It specifies CASSLNSVNTEAFF.

This clonotype turned up a few times. The chain uses TRBV7-8 and TRBJ2-1, with 10 nucleotides matching TRBD2. This CDR3 is 15 amino acids long. The V and J ends lost 4 bases and 7 bases, in that order; junction bases with no gene match: 7. The germline V gene has CDR1 SGHVS and CDR2 FQNEAQ. The chain's CDR3 is CASSSSGLAVNEQFF. CDR3 coding DNA: TGTGCCAGCAGCTCCAGCGGACTAGCGGTTAATGAGCAGTTCTTC.

J is TRBJ2-5 and V is TRBV6-2 or TRBV6-3, with D possibly TRBD2 on 5 matching bases. Germline assignment: CDR1 MNHEY and CDR2 SVGEGT. The CDR3 loop spans 12 amino acids. Trimming took off 9 bases at V and 2 bases at J, with 10 bases between the two ends. CDR3: CASYRLQETQYF. CDR3 DNA: TGTGCCAGTTATAGACTACAAGAGACCCAGTACTTC.

The V gene is TRBV12-3 or TRBV12-4, the J gene TRBJ2-1, with D possibly TRBD1 on 6 matching bases. The ends were cut back, 2 bases at V and 6 bases at J, with 11 bases in the middle. The CDR3 has 14 amino acids. The CDR3 loop reads CASSLPGVINEQFF. Here the CDR3 DNA reads TGTGCCAGCAGTTTACCAGGGGTTATCAATGAGCAGTTCTTC.

The chain combines TRBV11-2 with TRBJ2-5, with 8 nucleotides matching TRBD2. CDR1 is SGHAT and CDR2 is FQNNGV in the germline V gene. Trimming removed 2 bases from V and 0 bases from J; junction bases left unmatched: 5. This CDR3 region has 16 residues. The CDR3 loop is CASSLSSSGYQETQYF. In DNA, the CDR3 is TGTGCCAGCAGCTTATCGTCTAGCGGGTACCAAGAGACCCAGTACTTC.

This clonotype was counted a few times. V gene TRBV7-2 combines with J gene TRBJ2-7, with D perhaps being TRBD1 or TRBD2 (5 bases each). Between the trimmed V and J ends, which lost 5 bases and 2 bases, there was a span of 13 bases. This CDR3 comprises 14 residues. Germline lookup yields CDR1 SGHTA and CDR2 FQGNSA. The CDR3 protein is CASSRLGEAYEQYF. For the CDR3, the DNA is TGTGCCAGCAGCCGTCTGGGGGAAGCCTACGAGCAGTACTTC.